This TCR beta chain appears in the sequencing data of a study of beta chain features in type 1 diabetes. As concerns this clone: The antigen remains undetermined.

Broader study findings: Moderate yet significant TCRB CDR3 shortening was seen in Type 1 diabetes patients in all four CD4+ subsets.

After removal of 4 bases from V and 4 bases from J, the junction contained 10 bases not matched to a gene. Germline V gene lookup returns CDR1 LGHNA and CDR2 YNFKEQ. This CDR3 has 18 residues. Expressed TCRB transcripts were sequenced after all isolated RNA was converted to cDNA. Sequencing was performed with immunoSEQ multiplex PCR; in TCRdb, only in-frame clones are kept and a portion is missing. This sample yields over 100,000 clones, of which 16% are seen a single time; approximately 2.2% belongs to the top ten. Sequencing input: central memory CD4+ T cells from blood. This chain uses TRBV4-2 with TRBJ2-3; 14 bases match TRBD2. This clonotype was obtained from a man aged 25-40 years with type 1 diabetes. Written as DNA, the CDR3 is TGTGCCAGCAGCCTTAAGCCGGGACTAGCGGGGGCCTCAGATACGCAGTATTTT. This gives the protein CASSLKPGLAGASDTQYF.